The T cell receptor beta chain under discussion was sequenced for a study of PD-L1 blockade in urothelial cancer. Overall study: Patients' atezolizumab regimen, 1,200 mg intravenously every 3 weeks, began in about 2014.

The germline V gene encodes CDR1 LGHNA and CDR2 YNFKEQ. Trimming at V came to 2 bases and at J to 0 bases, leaving 3 bases not matched to a gene. The CDR3 has 16 amino acids. Data came from immunoSEQ multiplex PCR; TCRdb stores just in-frame clones and leaves some out. The data hold 70,000 to 90,000 clones, with roughly 82% observed a single time. This chain joins TRBV4-2 and TRBJ2-3; 9 nucleotides line up with TRBD2. Sequencing was performed on PBMCs, taken around atezolizumab (anti-PD-L1) treatment. This clonotype was sampled from a man in his 70s with urothelial cancer. The chain's CDR3 is CASSQHTSGSTDTQYF. CDR3 DNA: TGTGCCAGCAGCCAACACACTAGCGGGAGCACAGATACGCAGTATTTT.